This entry is about one TCR beta chain. CDR3 length: 15 amino acids. TCRdb reprocessed the 5' RACE reads and keeps a single row for each CDR3 protein, giving no DNA. The sample features roughly 350,000 distinct CDR3 sequences, with roughly 5.4% in its top ten. This entry is derived from a study of T cells expressing NK-cell markers. This receptor was taken from a man aged 18-75 years in good health. The sequencing sample was made of blood T cells: a sorted CD56 or NKG2C T cell subset, CD4+ or CD8+ T cells, or bulk PBMC T cells (not recorded which). This rearrangement joins TRBV12-3 or TRBV12-4 to TRBJ2-1; the TCRdb call, TRBD1, lacks DNA for checking. CDR3 protein: CASSLSARGRDEQFF.